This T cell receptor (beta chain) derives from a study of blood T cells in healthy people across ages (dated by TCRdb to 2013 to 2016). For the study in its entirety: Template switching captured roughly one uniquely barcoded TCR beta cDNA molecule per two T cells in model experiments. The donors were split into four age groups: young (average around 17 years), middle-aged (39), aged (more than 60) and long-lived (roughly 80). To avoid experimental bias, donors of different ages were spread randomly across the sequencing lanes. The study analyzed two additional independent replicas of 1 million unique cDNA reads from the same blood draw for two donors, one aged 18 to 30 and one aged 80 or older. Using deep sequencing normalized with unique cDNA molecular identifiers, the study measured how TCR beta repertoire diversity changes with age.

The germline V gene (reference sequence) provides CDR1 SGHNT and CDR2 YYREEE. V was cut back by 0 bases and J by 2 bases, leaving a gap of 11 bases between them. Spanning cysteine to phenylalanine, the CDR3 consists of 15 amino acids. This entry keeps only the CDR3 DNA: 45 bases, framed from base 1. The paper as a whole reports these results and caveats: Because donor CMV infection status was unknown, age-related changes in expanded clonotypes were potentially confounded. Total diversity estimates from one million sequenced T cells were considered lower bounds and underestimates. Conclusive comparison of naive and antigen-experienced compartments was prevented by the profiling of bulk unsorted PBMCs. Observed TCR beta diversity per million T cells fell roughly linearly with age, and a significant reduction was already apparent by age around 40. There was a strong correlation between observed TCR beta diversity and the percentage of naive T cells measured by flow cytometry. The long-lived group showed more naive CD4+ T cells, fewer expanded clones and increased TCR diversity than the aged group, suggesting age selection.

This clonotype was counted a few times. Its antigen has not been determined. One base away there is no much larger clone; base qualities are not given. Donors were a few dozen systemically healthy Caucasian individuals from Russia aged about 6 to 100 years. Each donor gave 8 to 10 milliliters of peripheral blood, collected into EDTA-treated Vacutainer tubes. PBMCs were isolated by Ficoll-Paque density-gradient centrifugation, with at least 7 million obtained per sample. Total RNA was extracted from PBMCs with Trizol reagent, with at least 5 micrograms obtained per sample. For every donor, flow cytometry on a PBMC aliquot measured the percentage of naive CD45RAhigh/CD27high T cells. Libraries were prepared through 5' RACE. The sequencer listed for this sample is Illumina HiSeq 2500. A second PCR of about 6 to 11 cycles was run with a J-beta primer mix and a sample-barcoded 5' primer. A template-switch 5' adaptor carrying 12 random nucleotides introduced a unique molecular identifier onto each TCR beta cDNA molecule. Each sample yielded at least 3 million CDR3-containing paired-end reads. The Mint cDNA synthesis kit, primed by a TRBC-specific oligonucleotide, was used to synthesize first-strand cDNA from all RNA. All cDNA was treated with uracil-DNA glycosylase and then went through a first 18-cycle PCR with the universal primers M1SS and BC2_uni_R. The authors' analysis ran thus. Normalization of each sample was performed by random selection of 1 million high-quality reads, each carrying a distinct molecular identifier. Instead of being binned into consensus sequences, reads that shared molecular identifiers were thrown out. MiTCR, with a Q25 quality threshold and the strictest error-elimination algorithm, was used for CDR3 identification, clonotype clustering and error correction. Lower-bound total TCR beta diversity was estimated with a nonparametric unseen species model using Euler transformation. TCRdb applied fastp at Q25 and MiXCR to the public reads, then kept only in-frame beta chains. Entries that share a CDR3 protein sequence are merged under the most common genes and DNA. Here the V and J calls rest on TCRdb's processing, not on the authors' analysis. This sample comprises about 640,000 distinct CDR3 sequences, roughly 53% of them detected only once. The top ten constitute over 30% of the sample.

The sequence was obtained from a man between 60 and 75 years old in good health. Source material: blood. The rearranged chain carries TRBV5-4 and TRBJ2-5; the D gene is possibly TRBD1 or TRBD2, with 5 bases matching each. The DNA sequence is TGTGCCAGCAGCTTGGCCGCGAGGGGACAAGAGACCCAGTACTTC. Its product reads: CASSLAARGQETQYF.